This TCR beta chain was captured by sequencing in a study of neurological immune-mediated disorders. TCRdb itself ran the 5' RACE reads through MiXCR, one entry per CDR3 protein. This sample has 78,000 or so distinct CDR3 sequences; approximately 5% occur once, and the top ten carry less than 2.5%. This clonotype was detected ten times or more. V gave up 7 bases and J gave up 0 bases, with 6 bases separating them. CDR1 is MNHEY and CDR2 is SMNVEV in the germline V gene (reference sequence). The length of the CDR3 is 13 residues. The sample consisted of PBMCs. J is TRBJ2-2 and V is TRBV27; the D is unclear. This clonotype was obtained from a woman younger than 45 with multiple sclerosis. The CDR3: CASTGSNTGELFF. The CDR3 nucleotides read TGTGCCAGCACAGGTTCGAACACCGGGGAGCTGTTTTTT.